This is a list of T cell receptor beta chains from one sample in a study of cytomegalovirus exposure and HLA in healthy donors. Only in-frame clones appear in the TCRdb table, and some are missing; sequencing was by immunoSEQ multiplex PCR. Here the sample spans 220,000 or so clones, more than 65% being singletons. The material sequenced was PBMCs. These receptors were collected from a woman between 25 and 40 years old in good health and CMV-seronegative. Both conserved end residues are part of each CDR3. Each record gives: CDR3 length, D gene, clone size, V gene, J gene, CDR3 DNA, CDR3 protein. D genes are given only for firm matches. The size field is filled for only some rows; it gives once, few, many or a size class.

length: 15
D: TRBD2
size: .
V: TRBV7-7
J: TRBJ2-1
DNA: TGTGCTAGCAGCCCCAGGACTAGCGGGGACAATGAGCAGTTCTTC
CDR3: CASSPRTSGDNEQFF

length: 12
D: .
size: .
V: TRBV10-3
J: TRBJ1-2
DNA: TGTGCCATCAGAAACGCGAACTATGGCTACACCTTC
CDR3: CAIRNANYGYTF

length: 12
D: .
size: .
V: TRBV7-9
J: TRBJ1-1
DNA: TGTGCCAGCAGCTTAGTGGCGGATGAAGCTTTCTTT
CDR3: CASSLVADEAFF

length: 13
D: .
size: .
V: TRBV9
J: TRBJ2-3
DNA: TGTGCCAGCAGCGGTGTCTACACAGATACGCAGTATTTT
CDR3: CASSGVYTDTQYF

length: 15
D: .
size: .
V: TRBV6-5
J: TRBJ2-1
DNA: TGTGCCAGCAGTGCGCGTGAATCCGGGGACAATGAGCAGTTCTTC
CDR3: CASSARESGDNEQFF

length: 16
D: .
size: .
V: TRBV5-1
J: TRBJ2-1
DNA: TGCGCCAGCAGCATCGACTCTCTCAGCTCCTACAATGAGCAGTTCTTC
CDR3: CASSIDSLSSYNEQFF

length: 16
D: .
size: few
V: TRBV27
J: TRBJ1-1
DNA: TGTGCCAGCAGTTCTACACAAACCGGACCCACTAGTGAAGCTGTCTTT
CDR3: CASSSTQTGPTSEAVF

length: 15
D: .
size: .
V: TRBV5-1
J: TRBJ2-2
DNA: TGCGCCAGCAGCTTGGAAGGCGGCGACACCGGGGAGCTGTTTTTT
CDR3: CASSLEGGDTGELFF

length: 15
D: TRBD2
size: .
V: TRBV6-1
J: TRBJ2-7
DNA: TGTGCCAGCAGTGACCAATATGGAACAGCGGGGGAGCAGTACTTC
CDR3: CASSDQYGTAGEQYF

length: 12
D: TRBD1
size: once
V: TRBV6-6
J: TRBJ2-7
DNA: TGTGCCAGCAGTAACAGGGGGTACGAGCAGTACTTC
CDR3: CASSNRGYEQYF

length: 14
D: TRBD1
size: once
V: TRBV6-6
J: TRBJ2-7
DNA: TGTGCCAGCTGGAACCAACAGGGGTCTTACGAGCAGTACTTC
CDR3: CASWNQQGSYEQYF

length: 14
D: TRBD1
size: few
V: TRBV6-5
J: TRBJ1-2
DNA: TGTGCCAGCTTCCCGGGACAGGGGGCTTATGGCTACACCTTC
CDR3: CASFPGQGAYGYTF

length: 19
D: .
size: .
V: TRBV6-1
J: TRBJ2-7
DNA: TGTGCCAGCAGTGAATATCCGGCGCGAGGGCGAGCGATCCCCTACGAGCAGTACTTC
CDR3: CASSEYPARGRAIPYEQYF

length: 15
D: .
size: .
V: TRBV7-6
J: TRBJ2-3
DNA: TGTGCCAGCAGCCAGCTAGCCTCGAGCACAGATACGCAGTATTTT
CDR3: CASSQLASSTDTQYF

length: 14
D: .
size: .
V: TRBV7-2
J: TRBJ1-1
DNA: TGTGCCAGCAGAAAGCAGGGCATGAACACTGAAGCTTTCTTT
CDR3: CASRKQGMNTEAFF

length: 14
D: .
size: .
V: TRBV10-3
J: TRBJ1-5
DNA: TGTGCCATCAGTGAGTCGGCAGGGTATCAGCCCCAGCATTTT
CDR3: CAISESAGYQPQHF

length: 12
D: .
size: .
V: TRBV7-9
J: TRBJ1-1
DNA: TGTTCCAGCAGCTTCTCAGGGGAGGGAGCTTTCTTT
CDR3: CSSSFSGEGAFF

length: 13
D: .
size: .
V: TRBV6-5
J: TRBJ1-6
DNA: TGTGCCAGCAGTTCTCACGGCGGTCCACCCCTCCACTTT
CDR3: CASSSHGGPPLHF

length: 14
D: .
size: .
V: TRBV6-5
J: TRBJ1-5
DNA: TGTGCCAGCAGTGAACAGTTTAGCAATCAGCCCCAGCATTTT
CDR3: CASSEQFSNQPQHF

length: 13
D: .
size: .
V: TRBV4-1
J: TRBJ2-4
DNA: TGCGCCAGCAGCCAAGGTGGAGAAAACATTCAGTACTTC
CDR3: CASSQGGENIQYF

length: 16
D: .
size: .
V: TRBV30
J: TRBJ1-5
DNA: TGTGCCTGGAGTGTACAGAGCCATCATAGCAATCAGCCCCAGCATTTT
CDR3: CAWSVQSHHSNQPQHF

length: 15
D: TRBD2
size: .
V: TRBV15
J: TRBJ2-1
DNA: TGTGCCACTTACCAACGGGGGGGAATTTACAATGAGCAGTTCTTC
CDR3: CATYQRGGIYNEQFF

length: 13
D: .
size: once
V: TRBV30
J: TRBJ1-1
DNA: TGTGCCTGGAGCTTCAGCGGGGGAACTGAAGCTTTCTTT
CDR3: CAWSFSGGTEAFF

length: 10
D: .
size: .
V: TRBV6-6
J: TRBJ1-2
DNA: TGTGCCAGCAGGTGGCTTGGCTACACCTTC
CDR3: CASRWLGYTF

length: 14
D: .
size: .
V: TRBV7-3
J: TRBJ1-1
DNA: TGTGCCAGCAGCTTAATCAGGGCGGACACTGAAGCTTTCTTT
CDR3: CASSLIRADTEAFF

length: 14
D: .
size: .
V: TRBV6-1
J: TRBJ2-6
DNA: TGTGCCAGCAGTGAAGGAACAGTCTCCAACGTCCTGACTTTC
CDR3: CASSEGTVSNVLTF

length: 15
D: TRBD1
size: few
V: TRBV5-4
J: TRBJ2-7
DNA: TGTGCCAGCAGCGGGGGGGACAGGGGTCTGGGCGAGCAGTACTTC
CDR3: CASSGGDRGLGEQYF

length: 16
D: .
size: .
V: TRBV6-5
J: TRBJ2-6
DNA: TGTGCCAGCAGTTACTCGTCCGGCTCTGGGGCCAACGTCCTGACTTTC
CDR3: CASSYSSGSGANVLTF

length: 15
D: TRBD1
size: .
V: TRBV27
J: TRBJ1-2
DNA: TGTGCCAGCAGTTTACGGCAGGGGGCCCTCTATGGCTACACCTTC
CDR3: CASSLRQGALYGYTF

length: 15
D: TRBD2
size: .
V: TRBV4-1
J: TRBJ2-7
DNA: TGCGCCAGCAGCCACTCCAGCGGGAGCTCCTACGAGCAGTACTTC
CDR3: CASSHSSGSSYEQYF

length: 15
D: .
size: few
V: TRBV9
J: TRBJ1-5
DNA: TGTGCCAGCAGCACAGAGGGAGGTGAAGAATCCCCCCAGCATTTT
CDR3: CASSTEGGEESPQHF

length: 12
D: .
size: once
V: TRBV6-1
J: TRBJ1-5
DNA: TGTGCCAGCAGTGAATTCACGGAGCCCCAGCATTTT
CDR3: CASSEFTEPQHF

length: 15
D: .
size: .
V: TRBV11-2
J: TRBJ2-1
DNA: TGTGCCAGCAGCTTAGGCGGGGCCCAAGGTGATGAGCAGTTCTTC
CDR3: CASSLGGAQGDEQFF

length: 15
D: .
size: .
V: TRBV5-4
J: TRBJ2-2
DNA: TGTGCCAGCAGCTTGCAGGCAGAGAACACCGGGGAGCTGTTTTTT
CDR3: CASSLQAENTGELFF

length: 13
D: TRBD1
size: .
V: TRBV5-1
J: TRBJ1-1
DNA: TGCGCCAGCAGCTCGGACAGGGCCACTGAAGCTTTCTTT
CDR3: CASSSDRATEAFF

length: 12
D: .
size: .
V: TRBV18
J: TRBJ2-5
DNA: TGTGCCAGCTCTCAGAATGGAGAGACCCAGTACTTC
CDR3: CASSQNGETQYF

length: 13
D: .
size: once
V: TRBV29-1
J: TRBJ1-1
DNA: TGCAGCGTTTCCATACAGGGGAACACTGAAGCTTTCTTT
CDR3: CSVSIQGNTEAFF

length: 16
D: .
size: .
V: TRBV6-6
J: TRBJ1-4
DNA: TGTGCCAGCAGTTACGCGGACTCACACCACTACGAAAAACTGTTTTTT
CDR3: CASSYADSHHYEKLFF

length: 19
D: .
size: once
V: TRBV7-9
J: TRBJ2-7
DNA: TGTTCCAGCAGCTTATTCGCCCCTTTACGGACAGTCTTCTCCTACGAGCAGTACTTC
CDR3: CSSSLFAPLRTVFSYEQYF

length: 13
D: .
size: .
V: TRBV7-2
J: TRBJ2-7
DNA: TGTGCCAGCAGCCCCCAGGGGTACTACGAGCAGTACTTC
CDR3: CASSPQGYYEQYF

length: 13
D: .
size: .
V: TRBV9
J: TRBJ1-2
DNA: TGTGCCAGCAGCTTCGCCGGTCGCTATGGCTACACCTTC
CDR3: CASSFAGRYGYTF

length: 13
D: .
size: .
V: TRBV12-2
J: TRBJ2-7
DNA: TGTGCAAGTCGCCCTGTGGGCTGTCCCTCGGAGTACTTC
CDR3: CASRPVGCPSEYF

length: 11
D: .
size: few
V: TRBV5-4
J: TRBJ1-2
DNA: TGTGCCAGCAGCTTGGGCGGTGGCTACACCTTC
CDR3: CASSLGGGYTF

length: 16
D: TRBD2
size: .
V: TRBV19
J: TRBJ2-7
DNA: TGTGCCAGTAGTATTTCGGTAGCGGGGAGCTCCTACGAGCAGTACTTC
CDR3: CASSISVAGSSYEQYF

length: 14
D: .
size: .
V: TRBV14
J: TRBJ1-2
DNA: TGTGCCAGCAGCCAAGTAACAGGGCCCTATGGCTACACCTTC
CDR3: CASSQVTGPYGYTF

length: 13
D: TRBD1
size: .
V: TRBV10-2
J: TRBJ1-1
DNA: TGCGCCAGCACCCAGGGGGGTGGCACTGAAGCTTTCTTT
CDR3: CASTQGGGTEAFF

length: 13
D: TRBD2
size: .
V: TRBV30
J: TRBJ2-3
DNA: TGTGCCTGGAGGGAGTGGGGGAGGGCCGGGCAGTATTTT
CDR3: CAWREWGRAGQYF

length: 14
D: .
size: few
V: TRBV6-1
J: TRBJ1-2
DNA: TGTGCCAGCGCACCCTCTCTGGGAGCCTATGGCTACACCTTC
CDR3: CASAPSLGAYGYTF

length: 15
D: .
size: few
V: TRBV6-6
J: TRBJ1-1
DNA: TGTGCCAGCAGTTCCTCCGGACACTCTAACACTGAAGCTTTCTTT
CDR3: CASSSSGHSNTEAFF

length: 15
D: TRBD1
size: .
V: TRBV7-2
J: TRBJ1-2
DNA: TGTGCCAGCAGCCCTTGGGACAGTAAAAACTATGGCTACACCTTC
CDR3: CASSPWDSKNYGYTF

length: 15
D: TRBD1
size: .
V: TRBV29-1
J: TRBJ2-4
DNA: TGCAGCGTTGAAAATCAGGCAGGGGGCAAAAACATTCAGTACTTC
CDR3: CSVENQAGGKNIQYF

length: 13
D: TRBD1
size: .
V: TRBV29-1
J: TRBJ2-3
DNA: TGCAGCGTTTCGACAGGGGTCCCAGATACGCAGTATTTT
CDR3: CSVSTGVPDTQYF